This TCR beta chain was identified in a study of identical twins. As for this clonotype: Its antigen is not known.

Study outcomes and limitations: Weaker excess sharing between twins was seen in beta out-of-frame sequences. Rather than following the same donors, the conclusions depended on cross-sectional statistical analysis.

Unique molecular identifiers were present on the cDNA, which also gained a universal primer site by template switching. One entry per CDR3 protein, called by TCRdb with MiXCR from the 5' RACE reads. The sample carries about 500,000 distinct CDR3 sequences, about 13% recorded once. Trimming left V 7 bases short and J 4 bases short, with 16 bases between. This CDR3 is built from 14 residues. Separately, the same data were catalogued under a study of yellow fever vaccine responses in identical twins. That publication notes: Reportedly, twins showed a vaccine T cell response that looked partly convergent and partly personalized.

The gene calls are TRBV12-3 or TRBV12-4 and TRBJ1-1; D may be TRBD1 (6 bases). The sequence came from a woman aged 18-35 years in good health. Sequenced sample: CD4+ T cells sorted from blood. CDR3 nucleotides: TGTGCCAGCATACCTTCGACAGGCATCACTGAAGCTTTCTTT. Translated: CASIPSTGITEAFF.